Listed below are T cell receptor beta chains from one sample, sequenced in a study of T cells in localized non-small cell lung cancer. TCRdb keeps only in-frame clones here, not all; method: immunoSEQ multiplex PCR. The data contain approximately 2,500 clones, around 35% of them singletons. The sample consisted of lung tumor tissue, taken before any cancer treatment. The source of these receptors is a man between 40 and 70 years old with stage I lung adenocarcinoma. Both conserved end residues are part of each CDR3. A D gene is named only where the DNA matches it firmly. The size entry is marked missing in some rows and otherwise reads once, few, many or a size class.

CATSKGGARTGELFF	TGTGCCACCAGCAAGGGGGGGGCTCGCACCGGGGAGCTGTTTTTT	-	-	TRBV15	TRBJ2-2
CASSPDGAGGWETQYF	TGTGCCAGCTCACCAGACGGAGCGGGAGGATGGGAGACCCAGTACTTC	-	TRBD2	TRBV18	TRBJ2-5
CASSRLAGVLEETQYF	TGCGCCAGCAGCCGACTAGCGGGAGTTCTTGAAGAGACCCAGTACTTC	few	TRBD2	TRBV4-1	TRBJ2-5
CASSGTSGSNEQFF	TGTGCCAGCAGTGGGACTAGCGGGAGCAATGAGCAGTTCTTC	few	TRBD2	TRBV6-8	TRBJ2-1
CASSEGTVQTQYF	TGTGCCAGCAGTGAAGGGACAGTCCAGACCCAGTACTTC	few	-	TRBV6-1	TRBJ2-5
CAISELTSGSDYRFF	TGTGCCATCAGTGAGTTGACTAGCGGGAGCGACTACAGGTTCTTC	-	TRBD2	TRBV10-3	TRBJ2-7
CASSRPGVNYGYTF	TGTGCCAGCAGCAGACCCGGGGTTAACTATGGCTACACCTTC	medium-sized	-	TRBV6-8	TRBJ1-2
CATTAGTGNHNEQFF	TGTGCCACCACAGCCGGGACAGGGAACCACAATGAGCAGTTCTTC	few	TRBD1	TRBV15	TRBJ2-1
CASSYRGGRRNEQYF	TGTGCCAGCAGTTACCGGGGGGGCCGCCGGAACGAGCAGTACTTC	-	TRBD2	TRBV6-8	TRBJ2-7
CASSVGGERNQPQHF	TGTGCCAGCAGCGTAGGAGGGGAGCGCAATCAGCCCCAGCATTTT	few	-	TRBV9	TRBJ1-5
CASSDAEGQGSYEQYF	TGTGCCAGCAGTGACGCAGAAGGACAGGGCTCCTACGAGCAGTACTTC	few	TRBD1	TRBV6-8	TRBJ2-7
CASSDFGRAGRLDEQYF	TGTGCCAGCAGTGATTTTGGAAGAGCGGGAAGACTCGACGAGCAGTACTTC	-	TRBD2	TRBV6-8	TRBJ2-7
CASSQGALAGGLNEQYF	TGTGCCAGCAGCCAAGGAGCCCTCGCGGGAGGGCTCAACGAGCAGTACTTC	medium-sized	TRBD2	TRBV11-3	TRBJ2-7
CASSIVGAGIYEQYF	TGTGCCAGTAGTATAGTAGGGGCTGGCATCTACGAGCAGTACTTC	-	-	TRBV19	TRBJ2-7
CASSQDDDNRPYEQYF	TGTGCCAGCAGCCAAGATGATGATAACCGGCCCTACGAGCAGTACTTC	-	-	TRBV14	TRBJ2-7
CASSLNQGYEQYF	TGTGCCAGCAGTTTAAATCAGGGCTACGAGCAGTACTTC	few	-	TRBV6-8	TRBJ2-7
CASMGGGGPADTQYF	TGTGCCAGTATGGGAGGGGGAGGGCCGGCAGATACGCAGTATTTT	medium-sized	-	TRBV6-8	TRBJ2-3
CATSQGFGDTQYF	TGTGCCACTTCTCAGGGGTTTGGAGATACGCAGTATTTT	few	-	TRBV6-8	TRBJ2-3
CASSPGRVGYGYTF	TGTGCCAGCTCACCGGGGAGGGTCGGCTATGGCTACACCTTC	-	-	TRBV18	TRBJ1-2
CASSPDRINEKLFF	TGTGCCAGCAGCCCGGACAGGATTAATGAAAAACTGTTTTTT	few	TRBD1	TRBV11-3	TRBJ1-4
CSVDPSADTQYF	TGCAGCGTCGATCCAAGCGCAGATACGCAGTATTTT	-	-	TRBV29-1	TRBJ2-3
CASSPGTLLTDTQYF	TGTGCCAGCAGCCCCGGGACTCTCCTCACAGATACGCAGTATTTT	-	-	TRBV11-3	TRBJ2-3
CASFDLDRNKETQYF	TGTGCCAGCTTTGACCTGGACAGAAACAAAGAGACCCAGTACTTC	-	-	TRBV18	TRBJ2-5
CAISETENYEQYF	TGTGCCATCAGTGAGACAGAAAACTACGAGCAGTACTTC	few	-	TRBV10-3	TRBJ2-7
CASRATSYLSYGYTF	TGTGCCAGCAGAGCCACGTCTTACCTTTCCTATGGCTACACCTTC	-	-	TRBV6-8	TRBJ1-2
CAWSVSLWLAGGPPNNEQFF	TGTGCCTGGAGTGTATCTCTTTGGCTAGCGGGAGGGCCTCCCAACAATGAGCAGTTCTTC	-	TRBD2	TRBV30	TRBJ2-1
CASSHRGVPGLTTETQYF	TGTGCCAGCAGCCATAGGGGCGTGCCGGGATTAACCACGGAGACCCAGTACTTC	medium-sized	-	TRBV11-3	TRBJ2-5
CASSILAGVGEQYF	TGTGCCAGCAGCATACTAGCGGGAGTGGGGGAGCAGTACTTC	few	-	TRBV7-5	TRBJ2-7
CASSWDRGPTGELFF	TGTGCCAGCAGTTGGGACAGGGGGCCCACCGGGGAGCTGTTTTTT	-	TRBD1	TRBV6-8	TRBJ2-2
CASRGQGGAFF	TGTGCCAGCCGGGGGCAGGGGGGAGCTTTCTTT	-	TRBD1	TRBV19	TRBJ1-1
CASSPPPTGRITDTQYF	TGTGCCAGCTCACCCCCCCCCACAGGGAGGATCACAGATACGCAGTATTTT	-	-	TRBV18	TRBJ2-3
CASGLAGQGPYF	TGTGCTAGTGGTTTGGCTGGACAGGGGCCGTATTTT	-	TRBD1	TRBV12-5	TRBJ2-3
CASSSLGEQYF	TGTGCCAGCAGCAGTTTGGGCGAGCAGTACTTC	few	-	TRBV6-7	TRBJ2-7
CASSEIGAYEQYF	TGTGCCAGCAGTGAAATCGGGGCCTACGAGCAGTACTTC	once	-	TRBV25-1	TRBJ2-7
CASSTGPVGNEQFF	TGCGCCAGCAGTACCGGGCCTGTGGGCAATGAGCAGTTCTTC	large	-	TRBV10-2	TRBJ2-1
CASSSGGGRYNEQFF	TGTGCCAGTAGTTCAGGGGGAGGGCGCTACAATGAGCAGTTCTTC	-	-	TRBV19	TRBJ2-1
CASSLVGTSGSPSYNEQFF	TGTGCCAGCAGCTTAGTTGGGACTAGCGGGAGCCCCTCCTACAATGAGCAGTTCTTC	few	TRBD2	TRBV11-3	TRBJ2-1